This TCR beta chain was recorded in a study of blood T cell repertoires in COVID-19. Study at large: The study drew acute and convalescent COVID-19 samples from the United States, Italy and Spain. The cDNA or gDNA used as material had been derived from T cells, B-cell-depleted T cells, or PBMCs.

Profiling relied on immunoSEQ multiplex PCR, and the TCRdb table lists in-frame clones only, not all of them. The data show some 150,000 clones, 82% seen once. Germline loops: CDR1 GTSNPN, CDR2 SVGIG (reference sequence). The V end was cut by 1 base, the J end by 4 bases, with 13 bases between. The CDR3 is made up of 14 amino acids. Sequences were obtained from peripheral blood. The clonotype was recovered from a woman between 70 and 85 years old with acute or convalescent COVID-19. The chain links TRBV30 to TRBJ1-1, with a possible D match to TRBD1 (6 bases). The CDR3 here is CAWSAQTGSTEAFF. The CDR3 DNA is TGTGCCTGGAGTGCACAAACAGGGAGCACTGAAGCTTTCTTT.